This TCR beta chain was identified in a study of cytomegalovirus exposure and HLA in healthy donors. Overall study context: Drawn from HLA-typed donors, 65 million to 100 million unique TCRs were held in an early data release. Genetic ancestry analysis placed 81% of the 300 to 500 donors that were genotyped in the Caucasian-associated cluster.

The CDR3 runs 15 residues. Trimming took off 5 bases at V and 8 bases at J, with 19 bases between the two ends. Germline V gives CDR1 SNHLY, CDR2 FYNNEI. The primer mix had 60 Vbeta and 13 Jbeta primers. Per the original data handling: An analysis that came later counted some 80 million unique TCR beta chains, approximately 10 million shared. The table came from immunoSEQ multiplex PCR; TCRdb's copy has only in-frame clones and leaves some out. V and J calls and clone size are given by that table; D and trimming were obtained from the DNA. The data show some 200,000 clones, roughly 70% seen once. Sequencing was performed on PBMCs. The TCR sequence derives from a man aged 40-55 years in good health and CMV-seropositive. The rearrangement joins TRBV2 to TRBJ1-3; a possible D gene is TRBD1 (6 bases). CDR3 sequence: CASSRGTTTGDTIYF. CDR3 nucleotides: TGTGCCAGCAGTCGAGGGACAACGACTGGCGACACCATATATTTT.